This T cell receptor (beta chain) was identified in a study of early T cells in non-severe SARS-CoV-2 infection. As for the study in general: Unsorted whole-blood RNA was sequenced in bulk, leaving chains unpaired.

General study findings and limits: Private and CD4 specificities were missed by VDJdb matching, skewed to anti-spike CD8.

In the library, individual cDNA molecules carried attached unique molecular identifiers. TCRdb recomputed calls from the 5' RACE reads with MiXCR, one row per CDR3 protein. The sample lists more than 80,000 distinct CDR3 sequences, roughly 15% seen once, with 1.4% in the top ten. V was cut by 2 bases and J by 8 bases, with 9 bases left in between. Germline V gives CDR1 KGHSY, CDR2 FQNENV. CDR3 size: 12 residues. This clonotype was counted between two and nine times. The antigen is unknown. The receptor was isolated from an adult who was a healthcare worker with PCR-confirmed SARS-CoV-2 infection or an uninfected control (not recorded which). The chain combines TRBV16 with TRBJ1-1; D is uncertain. The sample taken for sequencing was whole blood. The CDR3 protein is CASSQEGDEAFF. CDR3 nucleotides: TGTGCCAGCAGCCAAGAGGGAGACGAAGCTTTCTTT.